These 31 T cell receptor beta chains originate from one sample sequenced in a study of blood T cell repertoires in COVID-19. Here immunoSEQ multiplex PCR was the method, and the copy in TCRdb shows in-frame clones only, minus some. This table has approximately 240,000 clones, approximately 84% appearing once. The sequencing input was peripheral blood. The source of these receptors is a man between 45 and 60 years old who had recovered from COVID-19.

This rearrangement joins TRBV16 to TRBJ2-1; unclear D gene. Germline V lookup: CDR1 KGHSY, CDR2 FQNENV. The CDR3 consists of 11 residues. V was cut by 7 bases and J by 5 bases, with 6 bases left in between. CDR3 in DNA: TGTGCCAGCACGGGTCACAATGAGCAGTTCTTC. Translating gives CASTGHNEQFF.

This clone was observed once. The rearrangement uses TRBV10-1 and TRBJ2-7, with a possible D match to TRBD2 (7 bases). V lost 4 bases to trimming and J lost 1 base, with 14 bases between them. CDR1 is WNHNN, CDR2 SYGVQD, per germline (reference sequence). The CDR3 runs 15 residues. The CDR3 loop reads CASSGTAGLSYEQYF. CDR3 nucleotides: TGCGCCAGCAGTGGGACAGCGGGATTATCCTACGAGCAGTACTTC.

V and J are TRBV28 and TRBJ1-2; tentatively, D is TRBD1 (5 bases). The CDR3 spans 14 residues. Germline-derived CDR1 and CDR2 are MDHEN and SYDVKM. Between the trimmed V and J ends, which lost 4 bases and 4 bases, there was a span of 13 bases. The CDR3 loop is CASSSSPGIYGYTF. In nucleotides, the CDR3 is TGTGCCAGCAGTTCCAGTCCAGGGATCTATGGCTACACCTTC.

The CDR3 nucleotides read TGTGCCAGCAGCACCCGGACAGGGTGGAGCTCCTACGAGCAGTACTTC. Encoded protein: CASSTRTGWSSYEQYF. The V call is TRBV7-8, the J call TRBJ2-7; 8 positions agree with TRBD1. V gave up 5 bases and J gave up 0 bases; unmatched junction bases: 9. Germline CDR1 reads SGHVS; CDR2 reads FQNEAQ. The CDR3 is 16 amino acids.

This chain uses TRBV5-5 with TRBJ1-1; no firm D call. The CDR3 sequence is 14 residues long. CDR1 is SGHKS, CDR2 YYEKEE, per germline (reference sequence). The V end was cut by 4 bases, the J end by 0 bases, with 10 bases between. The CDR3 nucleotides are TGTGCCAGCAGCCCTCATCAGATGAACACTGAAGCTTTCTTT. This sequence encodes CASSPHQMNTEAFF. Complete variable domain (other parts from reference TRBV5-5 and TRBJ1-1): DAGVTQSPTHLIKTRGQQVTLRCSPISGHKSVSWYQQVLGQGPQFIFQYYEKEERGRGNFPDRFSARQFPNYSSELNVNALLLGDSALYLCASSPHQMNTEAFFGQGTRLTVV.

The gene calls are TRBV18 and TRBJ1-5, with 7 nucleotides matching TRBD1. CDR3 length equals 15 residues. Trimming cost V 3 bases and J 6 bases; bases outside gene matches: 8. From germline, CDR1 is KGHSH and CDR2 LQKENI. The CDR3 coding sequence is TGTGCCAGCTCACCTAATCAGGGGGAGTTTCAGCCCCAGCATTTT. Translated: CASSPNQGEFQPQHF.

V and J are TRBV28 and TRBJ2-5; TRBD2 might be the D (7 bases). The CDR3 is 15 amino acids. CDR1 and CDR2 from the germline V gene are MDHEN and SYDVKM. Trimming removed 3 bases from V and 1 base from J, with 12 bases in between. CDR3 in DNA: TGTGCCAGCAGTTTTGAGGGGGGGGGCCAAGAGACCCAGTACTTC. Its protein is CASSFEGGGQETQYF.

J is TRBJ2-5 and V is TRBV20-1; 9 bases align to TRBD1. Germline V gene lookup returns CDR1 DFQATT and CDR2 SNEGSKA (reference sequence). This CDR3 region has 13 residues. J was trimmed by 5 bases and V by 3 bases; bases with no gene match: 4. The chain's CDR3 is CSASDRGKETQYF. The CDR3 DNA follows: TGCAGTGCTAGTGACAGGGGGAAGGAGACCCAGTACTTC.

The CDR3 DNA reads TGTGCCAGCAGTCTCACCTGGGGGACAGCTACCTCGGCGACTTCGGGGCCCCAGCATTTT. Residues: CASSLTWGTATSATSGPQHF. The J gene is TRBJ1-5, the V gene TRBV2; 7 bases are a match to TRBD1. The V segment lost 5 bases and the J segment 9 bases; nucleotides outside the gene matches: 28. CDR1 and CDR2 from the germline V gene are SNHLY and FYNNEI. The CDR3 is made up of 20 amino acids.

This chain links TRBV28 with TRBJ1-1; D unclear. The germline V gene encodes CDR1 MDHEN and CDR2 SYDVKM. V dropped 4 bases and J dropped 7 bases, with 13 bases sitting between them. The CDR3 is made up of 13 amino acids. The CDR3 loop reads CASSSPGPHEAFF. Written as DNA, the CDR3 is TGTGCCAGCAGTTCCCCTGGGCCACATGAAGCTTTCTTT. Filled out from reference TRBV28 and TRBJ1-1, the complete variable domain reads DVKVTQSSRYLVKRTGEKVFLECVQDMDHENMFWYRQDPGLGLRLIYFSYDVKMKEKGDIPEGYSVSREKKERFSLILESASTNQTSMYLCASSSPGPHEAFFGQGTRLTVV.

The CDR3 nucleotides are TGTGCCAGCAGTGACAGAAACAACAATGAGCAGTTCTTC. It yields the protein CASSDRNNNEQFF. This chain joins TRBV11-3 and TRBJ2-1; the D gene is possibly TRBD1 (5 bases). Germline assignment: CDR1 SGHNT and CDR2 YENEEA. The CDR3 length is 13 residues. V dropped 6 bases and J dropped 5 bases, with 11 bases sitting between them.

The chain employs TRBV7-9 and TRBJ1-2, with D unclear. This CDR3 spans 16 amino acids. Germline CDR1 is SEHNR and CDR2 is FQNEAQ (reference sequence). V lost 5 bases and J 4 bases, leaving 20 bases between the germline ends. The CDR3 coding sequence is TGTGCCAGCAGCATGCCTGGGAGGGTCCATGTCTATGGCTACACCTTC. Its translation is CASSMPGRVHVYGYTF.

The chain recombines TRBV3-1 (or the pseudogene TRBV3-2) with TRBJ2-2; D is uncertain. V was shortened by 4 bases and J by 4 bases, with 7 bases between the two germline ends. CDR3 length: 13 residues. CDR1 is LGHDT, CDR2 YNNKEL, per germline (reference sequence). CDR3 amino acids: CASSRGSTGELFF. CDR3 DNA sequence: TGTGCCAGCAGCCGAGGAAGCACCGGGGAGCTGTTTTTT.

This clone was counted a single time. The CDR3 DNA is TGTGCCAGCAGTTTCCGGGACTCCCAAGAGACCCAGTACTTC. This sequence encodes CASSFRDSQETQYF. The chain is built from TRBV27 and TRBJ2-5, with a possible D match to TRBD2 (6 bases). Germline V gives CDR1 MNHEY, CDR2 SMNVEV (reference sequence). Trimming stripped 3 bases from V and 1 base from J, with 9 bases between. This CDR3 has 14 amino acids.

The V gene is TRBV9, the J gene TRBJ2-1, with 8 nucleotides matching TRBD2. Germline-derived CDR1 and CDR2 are SGDLS and YYNGEE. The J segment lost 3 bases and the V segment lost 1 base, leaving 6 bases of the junction unmatched. The CDR3 extends over 16 amino acids. CDR3 in DNA: TGTGCCAGCAGCGTATTTAGCGGGACTCACTACAATGAGCAGTTCTTC. Its translation: CASSVFSGTHYNEQFF. The full variable domain, in which reference TRBV9 and TRBJ2-1 provide the parts outside the CDR3, is DSGVTQTPKHLITATGQRVTLRCSPRSGDLSVYWYQQSLDQGLQFLIQYYNGEERAKGNILERFSAQQFPDLHSELNLSSLELGDSALYFCASSVFSGTHYNEQFFGPGTRLTVL.

The chain combines TRBV27 with TRBJ1-2; possible D gene TRBD1, 5 bases. The CDR3 loop spans 13 amino acids. Germline assignment: CDR1 MNHEY and CDR2 SMNVEV (reference sequence). The V and J ends lost 6 bases and 9 bases respectively, with 17 bases between them. The CDR3 is CASRPTGVSSYTF. The DNA of the CDR3 is TGTGCCAGCAGACCCACGGGGGTTAGTAGCTACACCTTC.

The chain uses TRBV19 and TRBJ2-1, with TRBD1 as a possible D gene (6 bases). The CDR3 has 17 residues. V was clipped by 3 bases and J by 0 bases, with 15 bases between them. Germline V CDR1 and CDR2: LNHDA, SQIVND (reference sequence). CDR3: CASSIGRQALSYNEQFF. Written as DNA, the CDR3 is TGTGCCAGTAGTATCGGCCGACAGGCCCTCTCCTACAATGAGCAGTTCTTC.

The chain uses TRBV11-2 and TRBJ2-1; 7 nucleotides agree with TRBD1. Germline values: CDR1 SGHAT, CDR2 FQNNGV. The V segment lost 5 bases and the J segment 6 bases; nucleotides outside the gene matches: 4. This CDR3 comprises 13 residues. The CDR3 loop is CASSPDRVNEQFF. The DNA of the CDR3 is TGTGCCAGCAGCCCAGACAGGGTCAATGAGCAGTTCTTC.

The chain joins TRBV28 to TRBJ1-1; perhaps TRBD1 as D (5 bases). V lost 6 bases and J 1 base, leaving 9 bases between the germline ends. Germline CDR1 reads MDHEN; CDR2 reads SYDVKM. This CDR3 contains 13 residues. The CDR3 region is CASSDGQNTEAFF. Written as DNA, the CDR3 is TGTGCCAGCAGCGACGGACAGAACACTGAAGCTTTCTTT.

This clone occurred once. The chain is built from TRBV6-5 and TRBJ1-1; D is uncertain. CDR3 size: 13 residues. With 6 bases removed from V and 4 bases from J, the gap between germline ends came to 12 bases. Germline values: CDR1 MNHEY, CDR2 SVGAGI. The CDR3 loop reads CASRYILATEAFF. CDR3 DNA sequence: TGTGCCAGCAGATATATTCTGGCCACTGAAGCTTTCTTT.

The V and J genes are TRBV19 and TRBJ2-1; no clear D gene. The CDR3 loop spans 15 amino acids. CDR1 and CDR2 from the germline V gene are LNHDA and SQIVND (reference sequence). Trimming pared 8 bases from V and 6 bases from J, leaving 20 bases between. DNA of the CDR3: TGTGCCAGTTACTTAGCCCCAGCGCCCCTCAATGAGCAGTTCTTC. Translated: CASYLAPAPLNEQFF.

The chain recombines TRBV5-1 with TRBJ2-7; D is undetermined. V shed 1 base and J shed 6 bases, with 14 bases lying between them. Germline V lookup: CDR1 SGHRS, CDR2 YFSETQ. This CDR3 contains 14 residues. Here the CDR3 reads CASSLTVPPSEQYF. The DNA of the CDR3 is TGCGCCAGCAGCTTGACGGTTCCCCCTAGCGAGCAGTACTTC.

A single count supports this clone. The genes are TRBV19 and TRBJ1-5; 7 bases line up with TRBD1. Germline trimming cut 6 bases from V and 7 bases from J; bases unmatched to any gene: 6. Germline lookup yields CDR1 LNHDA and CDR2 SQIVND (reference sequence). The CDR3 length is 13 residues. Written as DNA, the CDR3 is TGTGCCAGTAGCGCGACAGGGCAACAGCCCCAGCATTTT. Amino acid sequence: CASSATGQQPQHF.

The chain joins TRBV9 to TRBJ1-4, with TRBD1 as a possible D gene (6 bases). V lost 3 bases and J 7 bases, leaving 16 bases between the germline ends. Germline V gives CDR1 SGDLS, CDR2 YYNGEE. The CDR3 length is 15 residues. The chain's CDR3 is CASSANRAGGEKLFF. The CDR3 coding sequence is TGTGCCAGCAGCGCGAACAGGGCGGGTGGTGAAAAACTGTTTTTT.

The V and J genes are TRBV27 and TRBJ2-1; 9 bases match TRBD2. The CDR3 spans 17 residues. Trimming at V came to 4 bases and at J to 4 bases, leaving 11 bases not matched to a gene. Germline loops: CDR1 MNHEY, CDR2 SMNVEV (reference sequence). The CDR3 sequence: CASSSNPGLAGYNEQFF. The DNA for the CDR3 is TGTGCCAGCAGTTCCAACCCGGGACTAGCAGGATACAATGAGCAGTTCTTC.

This sequence joins TRBV15 and TRBJ2-1; 9 bases are a match to TRBD2. Germline CDR1 is LNHNV and CDR2 is YYDKDF (reference sequence). Trimming removed 5 bases from V and 8 bases from J; junction bases left unmatched: 13. The CDR3 covers 16 residues. Written as DNA, the CDR3 is TGTGCCACCAGCGGCCTAAGGTCTAGCGGGACGTATGAGCAGTTCTTC. This sequence encodes CATSGLRSSGTYEQFF.

The chain joins TRBV9 to TRBJ2-3; TRBD2 aligns across 7 bases. V trimming: 4 bases; J trimming: 6 bases; junction bases outside the gene matches: 14. CDR1 and CDR2 from the germline V gene are SGDLS and YYNGEE. The CDR3 loop spans 16 amino acids. The CDR3 DNA reads as TGTGCCAGCAGCTCACAAAGGGGCGGGAGCATGGATACGCAGTATTTT. As protein: CASSSQRGGSMDTQYF.

This chain joins TRBV7-9 and TRBJ1-1; TRBD1 matches 11 bases. V was clipped by 6 bases and J by 7 bases; unmatched bases: 4. The CDR3 runs to 13 residues. CDR1 is SEHNR and CDR2 is FQNEAQ in the germline V gene (reference sequence). CDR3 protein: CASRGQGVNEAFF. The CDR3 DNA is TGTGCCAGCAGGGGACAGGGGGTTAATGAAGCTTTCTTT.

The chain joins TRBV18 to TRBJ2-7; 7 bases line up with TRBD1. Germline lookup yields CDR1 KGHSH and CDR2 LQKENI. Trimming cost V 2 bases and J 5 bases; bases outside gene matches: 6. CDR3 length: 14 residues. The CDR3 DNA sequence: TGTGCCAGCTCACCAACCCGACAGGGAAACGAGCAGTACTTC. Its protein is CASSPTRQGNEQYF.

A word on this clone: Other DNA sequences in the same sample also yield this CDR3. The V call is TRBV7-2, the J call TRBJ2-7; TRBD2 agrees at 11 bases. CDR3 length: 15 residues. V lost 5 bases, J lost 2 bases, and 5 bases stayed unmatched. Germline CDR1 and CDR2: SGHTA and FQGNSA. Here the CDR3 reads CASSLGTSGTYEQYF. In nucleotides, the CDR3 is TGTGCCAGCAGCCTGGGGACTAGCGGAACCTACGAGCAGTACTTC.

Regarding this clone: A read error may produce the germline difference seen at one junction end. J is TRBJ2-7 and V is TRBV28; TRBD2 matches 10 bases. This CDR3 spans 11 amino acids. Germline V gene sequence: CDR1 MDHEN, CDR2 SYDVKM. This CDR3 reads CASRRAGGLIF. In DNA, the CDR3 is TGTGCCAGCAGAAGAGCGGGAGGGCTGATCTTC.